The rows below give T cell receptor beta chains drawn from one sample of a study of blood T cell repertoires in COVID-19. Only in-frame clones appear in the TCRdb table, and some are missing; sequencing was by immunoSEQ multiplex PCR. The sample yields 150,000 to 200,000 clones, about 82% seen once. The sequenced sample consisted of peripheral blood. Source of these receptors: a woman under 40 with acute or convalescent COVID-19. Each CDR3 is given without its conserved first and last residue.

J	V	CDR3
TRBJ1-2	TRBV5-4	ASLPDRQVNYGYT
TRBJ2-7	TRBV19	ASSRDRAKQY
TRBJ2-7	TRBV6-1	ASSGETGGDSDEQY
TRBJ1-2	TRBV28	ASSTGRDWYGYT
TRBJ1-2	TRBV10-3	AISEALDYGYT
TRBJ2-7	TRBV7-3	ASSPGQASIEQY
TRBJ2-6	TRBV27	ASSLEGVSVGANVLT
TRBJ2-2	TRBV28	ASSLDGGGNTGELF
TRBJ2-3	TRBV3-1/TRBV3-2	ASSQVSGDPYFTDTQY
TRBJ2-3	TRBV7-2	ASSLEAGKSDTQY
TRBJ1-3	TRBV15	ATSRAGSGNTIY
TRBJ2-7	TRBV5-1	ASSFPTSGSFYEQY
TRBJ1-1	TRBV30	AWSVLGPNTEAF
TRBJ2-1	TRBV5-1	ASSLADPRDRGLEQF
TRBJ1-5	TRBV7-8	ASSPYRGQSNQPQH
TRBJ1-5	TRBV5-1	ASSLAKGRNSNQPQH
TRBJ1-5	TRBV7-8	ASSQANQPQH
TRBJ1-1	TRBV13	ASSLHRFQGAF
TRBJ2-7	TRBV4-1	ASSQASDRVTYEQY
TRBJ2-2	TRBV27	ASSSTGELF
TRBJ2-3	TRBV11-3	ASSSPSGTSTDTQY
TRBJ1-5	TRBV6-2/TRBV6-3	ASSKADRKNSNQPQH
TRBJ1-1	TRBV28	ASSLLQRLGTEAF
TRBJ1-5	TRBV10-2	ASRSDRGSSGQPQH
TRBJ1-6	TRBV28	ASSADGTGPSSPLH
TRBJ2-7	TRBV7-2	ASSGGTVYSYEQY
TRBJ1-5	TRBV28	ASSSYRYSNQPQH
TRBJ2-1	TRBV19	ASSTPRLAGGLSNEQF
TRBJ1-1	TRBV3-1/TRBV3-2	ASSRGKSTEAF
TRBJ2-7	TRBV28	AVEGGNSYEQY
TRBJ1-2	TRBV6-2/TRBV6-3	ASSRRTGSNYGYT
TRBJ2-1	TRBV6-2/TRBV6-3	ASSYSRNEQF
TRBJ1-4	TRBV19	ASSTRQGRGGEKLF
TRBJ2-3	TRBV28	ASRTSGSSTDTQY
TRBJ1-2	TRBV28	ASSPVTQGVYGYT
TRBJ1-5	TRBV7-9	ASSSGGANQPQH
TRBJ2-7	TRBV2	ASSSSPRDEQY
TRBJ1-1	TRBV4-3	ASSQEIGGTEAF
TRBJ1-1	TRBV7-6	ASSLLVNTEAF
TRBJ2-5	TRBV6-4	ASSNRARETQY
TRBJ2-7	TRBV2	ASRASYEQY
TRBJ1-6	TRBV15	ATSRVSGTGGSPLH
TRBJ2-1	TRBV13	ASSTRGGGASNEQF
TRBJ1-2	TRBV29-1	SVEDPGYGYT
TRBJ2-3	TRBV27	ASSPRTALRTDTQY
TRBJ1-6	TRBV4-2	ASSQEMGQPNSPLH
TRBJ2-5	TRBV5-6	ASSLVASPSLGRETQY
TRBJ1-1	TRBV12-3/TRBV12-4	ASSWTGNTEAF
TRBJ2-7	TRBV19	ASSIPAGGGYEQY
TRBJ2-7	TRBV27	ASSLARGTEQY